Listed here is a single TCR beta chain. Antigen specificity is unknown. This specimen comes from a study of cytomegalovirus exposure and HLA in healthy donors. The PCR was carried out with 60 Vbeta primers and 13 Jbeta primers. This table comes from immunoSEQ multiplex PCR, and its TCRdb copy is limited to in-frame clones, with some not included. This sample has about 100,000 clones, with around 82% found just once. The CDR3 loop spans 14 amino acids. V was clipped by 3 bases and J by 2 bases; unmatched bases: 4. The germline V gene has CDR1 SGDLS and CDR2 YYNGEE. Regarding the study as a whole: Later analysis showed TCR association rates varying by HLA locus, highest for DRB1 and lowest for HLA-C. CMV serostatus alone was available as immune exposure information.

The sequence came from a man between 40 and 49 years old in good health and CMV-seropositive. Sequencing input: PBMCs. The gene calls are TRBV9 and TRBJ1-2; 7 positions agree with TRBD1. This CDR3 is CASSAVTGNYGYTF. CDR3 DNA sequence: TGTGCCAGCAGCGCCGTGACAGGGAACTATGGCTACACCTTC.